This T cell receptor (beta chain) originates from a study of shared clonotypes between healthy human individuals. TCRdb's table, derived via immunoSEQ multiplex PCR, lists solely in-frame clones and lacks some. The sample gives about a million clones, 70% to 80% of which show up once; more than 0.85% is in the top ten. The CDR3 covers 15 residues. The V and J ends lost 5 bases and 3 bases respectively, with 14 bases between them. CDR1 SGHVS and CDR2 FNYEAQ come from the germline V gene. The chain recombines TRBV7-6 with TRBJ2-1; D call uncertain. This receptor was identified in a man younger than 35 in good health. Some clones in this sample may be carry-over from other donors' samples. Sequenced sample: memory CD4+ T cells from PBMCs. The sample's subset: CD45RA-negative fraction. The CDR3 region has the DNA TGTGCCAGCAGCCCAGCCGAGGACGGCTACAATGAGCAGTTCTTC. Amino acids: CASSPAEDGYNEQFF.